The clone carrying this T cell receptor beta chain was seen repeatedly, ten times or more. The antigen is not known. With 6 bases removed from V and 6 bases from J, the gap between germline ends came to 14 bases. The CDR3 consists of 12 residues. Germline V gene sequence: CDR1 SQVTM, CDR2 ANQGSEA. This entry is derived from a study of response to subunit inactivated influenza vaccine. The study's findings and limits: The authors proposed limited new T cell recruitment per seasonal influenza vaccination.

TCRdb ran MiXCR on the RT-PCR reads and lists one entry per CDR3 protein. The sample includes more than 200,000 distinct CDR3 sequences, more than 9% of them seen just once. The material was non-naive T cells sorted from PBMCs, obtained 14 to 15 days before vaccination. The clonotype originates from a man between 50 and 59 years old who received an inactivated influenza vaccine. This rearrangement joins TRBV29-1 to TRBJ1-1; D is uncertain. In DNA form, the CDR3 reads TGCAGCGTCCAGCGCGGAGTGGCTGAAGCTTTCTTT. Protein product: CSVQRGVAEAFF.